A single sample is the source of the 20 T cell receptor beta chains below, sequenced in a study of identical twins' blood T cells. One entry per CDR3 protein, called by TCRdb with MiXCR from the 5' RACE reads. The top ten clones hold roughly 5.5% of a sample with around 380,000 distinct CDR3 sequences, about 28% of them seen once. The sequenced sample consisted of PBMCs. These receptors all come from a woman aged 18-55 years in good health.

In this sample, this clonotype turned up a few times. V and J are TRBV20-1 and TRBJ1-4; D remains unclear. With 3 bases removed from V and 5 bases from J, the gap between germline ends came to 10 bases. Germline V gives CDR1 DFQATT, CDR2 SNEGSKA (reference sequence). CDR3 length: 13 residues. The CDR3 nucleotides are TGCAGTGCTAGTCCGAACCCCAATGAAAAACTGTTTTTT. Translating it yields CSASPNPNEKLFF.

Points on this clonotype: This may be a read error: a much more frequent sequence differs by one nucleotide. V usage is TRBV24-1 and J usage is TRBJ1-5; D remains ambiguous. This CDR3 is built from 15 residues. The germline V gene has CDR1 KGHDR and CDR2 SFDVKD. CDR3 sequence: CATIPGRLHHHPQHF. CDR3 in DNA: TGTGCCACCATCCCCGGCAGGCTACACCATCATCCCCAGCATTTT.

The chain links TRBV11-2 to TRBJ2-5; possibly TRBD2 for D (6 bases). From germline, CDR1 is SGHAT and CDR2 FQNNGV. The CDR3 contains 14 residues. Trimming left V 6 bases short and J 5 bases short, with 16 bases between. The DNA of the CDR3 is TGTGCCAGCAGTTCCGACCCGGGAGATGAGACCCAGTACTTC. Residues: CASSSDPGDETQYF.

About this clonotype: This may be a read error, as it is one base from a much larger clone. V gene TRBV29-1 combines with J gene TRBJ1-1; unclear D gene. CDR3 size: 10 residues. Trimming removed 5 bases from V and 11 bases from J, with 12 bases in between. From germline, CDR1 is SQVTM and CDR2 ANQGSEA. The CDR3 region is CSVSRATAFF. The CDR3 coding sequence is TGCAGCGTTTCGCGCGCGACGGCTTTCTTT.

The table lists this clonotype with a few counts. The rearrangement uses TRBV7-9 and TRBJ2-7, with D perhaps matching TRBD2 (5 bases). CDR1 SEHNR and CDR2 FQNEAQ come from the germline V gene (reference sequence). V gave up 6 bases and J gave up 6 bases, with 18 bases separating them. The CDR3 has 14 residues. CDR3 sequence: CASSADSKRGEQYF. In nucleotides, the CDR3 is TGTGCCAGCAGTGCGGACTCGAAAAGAGGCGAGCAGTACTTC. The entire variable domain, with the rest obtained from reference TRBV7-9 and TRBJ2-7, is as follows: DTGVSQNPRHKITKRGQNVTFRCDPISEHNRLYWYRQTLGQGPEFLTYFQNEAQLEKSRLLSDRFSAERPKGSFSTLEIQRTEQGDSAMYLCASSADSKRGEQYFGPGTRLTVT.

Worth noting for this clonotype: Compared with germline, one end of the junction differs, possibly owing to a read error. The chain uses TRBV9 and TRBJ1-1; a possible D gene is TRBD1 (5 bases). In germline, CDR1 is SGDLS, CDR2 YYNGEE. The CDR3 spans 9 residues. CDR3 DNA sequence: TGTGCCAGCAGCCCCGACAGCGGCTTT. As protein: CASSPDSGF.

This clonotype has just a few counts. This chain joins TRBV5-1 and TRBJ1-1, with 8 bases that match TRBD1. This CDR3 is 16 amino acids long. The germline CDR1 and CDR2 sequences are SGHRS and YFSETQ. V lost 2 bases and J lost 4; bases outside the gene matches: 10. The CDR3 here is CASSFRQTGAGTEAFF. The DNA of the CDR3 is TGCGCCAGCAGCTTCCGACAGACAGGGGCGGGCACTGAAGCTTTCTTT.

At least ten counts were recorded for this clonotype. V is TRBV11-2 and J is TRBJ1-1; TRBD1 is a possible D gene (5 bases). The CDR3 is 13 amino acids. Germline CDR1 and CDR2: SGHAT and FQNNGV. Trimming pared 5 bases from V and 12 bases from J, leaving 19 bases between. CDR3 loop: CASSQQGRGLSFF. In DNA form, the CDR3 reads TGTGCCAGCAGCCAGCAGGGCCGCGGTTTGTCTTTCTTT.

About this clonotype: No conserved phenylalanine or tryptophan ends this CDR3, so it is likely a read error. The V call is TRBV11-2, the J call TRBJ1-1; 7 positions agree with TRBD1. CDR1 SGHAT and CDR2 FQNNGV come from the germline V gene. The V gene end was trimmed by 1 base and the J gene end by 1 base; junction bases not matched to a gene: 6. The CDR3 extends over 16 amino acids. The CDR3 loop reads CASSLGRGRENTEAFV. CDR3 DNA: TGTGCCAGCAGCTTAGGAAGGGGGCGGGAGAACACTGAAGCTTTCGTT.

The chain uses TRBV10-3 and TRBJ2-7; 9 bases line up with TRBD1. Germline V gene lookup returns CDR1 ENHRY and CDR2 SYGVKD. The CDR3 covers 12 residues. Trimming at V came to 6 bases and at J to 6 bases, leaving 3 bases not matched to a gene. This chain's CDR3 is CAISSTGGEQYF. The CDR3 DNA is TGTGCCATCAGCTCGACAGGGGGCGAGCAGTACTTC.

The chain combines TRBV9 with TRBJ2-5, with D perhaps matching TRBD2 (5 bases). Germline V gene lookup returns CDR1 SGDLS and CDR2 YYNGEE. Trimming removed 6 bases from V and 5 bases from J, with 20 bases in between. The CDR3 length is 15 residues. The CDR3 DNA reads TGTGCCAGCACTATCCGGGGAGATCTTAGCGAGACCCAGTACTTC. Its protein product is CASTIRGDLSETQYF.

This clonotype has just a few counts. The chain is built from TRBV11-2 and TRBJ2-1, with D perhaps being TRBD1 or TRBD2 (5 bases each). Between the trimmed V and J ends, which lost 7 bases and 2 bases, there was a span of 18 bases. CDR1 is SGHAT, CDR2 FQNNGV, per germline. The CDR3 sequence is 16 residues long. The CDR3 region has the DNA TGTGCCAGCACCCTGATGCCGGGACGACCCTACAATGAGCAGTTCTTC. Its protein is CASTLMPGRPYNEQFF.

This clonotype showed up just a few times. The chain couples TRBV12-3 or TRBV12-4 to TRBJ2-1; 7 positions agree with TRBD2. The CDR3 is 15 residues long. The V gene end was trimmed by 6 bases and the J gene end by 2 bases; junction bases not matched to a gene: 7. CDR3 sequence reads: CASRESGVTYNEQFF. CDR3 DNA sequence: TGTGCCAGCAGAGAAAGCGGGGTGACCTACAATGAGCAGTTCTTC.

This clonotype was counted a few times. The rearrangement links TRBV7-2 to TRBJ1-1; D is uncertain. CDR3 length: 11 residues. The germline V gene has CDR1 SGHTA and CDR2 FQGNSA. Trimming cost V 6 bases and J 3 bases, with 5 bases left between them. CDR3 DNA: TGTGCCAGCAGGTCCGACACTGAAGCTTTCTTT. Its protein product is CASRSDTEAFF.

A few counts support this clonotype. J is TRBJ2-1 and V is TRBV11-2, with unresolved D. The germline V gene has CDR1 SGHAT and CDR2 FQNNGV. The V end lost 1 base, the J end lost 3 bases, and 10 bases lay between the germline ends. The CDR3 loop spans 15 amino acids. The CDR3 reads CASSLALASYNEQFF. The CDR3, as DNA: TGTGCCAGCAGCTTAGCCCTGGCTAGCTACAATGAGCAGTTCTTC.

V and J are TRBV23-1 and TRBJ2-7; D remains unclear. TRBV23-1 is marked as an open reading frame, function uncertain. The CDR3 sequence is 16 residues long. V was clipped by 3 bases and J by 0 bases, with 15 bases between them. In DNA form, the CDR3 reads TGCGCCAGCAGTCACCGTCTTGGACCCCACTCCTACGAGCAGTACTTC. This codes for CASSHRLGPHSYEQYF.

Many counts were recorded for this clonotype. This chain joins TRBV6-2 or TRBV6-3 and TRBJ1-1; D unresolved. This CDR3 is 15 amino acids long. Trimming shortened V by 5 bases and J by 0 bases, and 13 bases separated the two germline ends. In germline, CDR1 is MNHEY, CDR2 SVGEGT. As DNA, the CDR3 is TGTGCCAGCAGTCTAAACCCGCCCATGAACACTGAAGCTTTCTTT. The encoded protein is CASSLNPPMNTEAFF.

This rearrangement joins TRBV20-1 to TRBJ1-5; 7 bases map to TRBD1. The length of the CDR3 is 15 residues. J lost 2 bases, V lost 1 base, and 5 bases had no gene match. Per the germline V gene, CDR1 is DFQATT and CDR2 is SNEGSKA (reference sequence). The CDR3 is CSARGRQGGNQPQHF. In nucleotides, the CDR3 is TGCAGTGCTAGAGGGAGACAGGGTGGCAATCAGCCCCAGCATTTT.

This clonotype was seen at least ten times. The rearrangement uses TRBV11-2 and TRBJ2-3; 8 nucleotides agree with TRBD2. This CDR3 spans 14 amino acids. CDR1 is SGHAT, CDR2 FQNNGV, per germline. Trimming cost V 2 bases and J 6 bases; bases outside gene matches: 4. The CDR3 loop is CASSLLAGGDTQYF. CDR3 sequence (DNA): TGTGCCAGCAGCTTACTAGCGGGTGGGGATACGCAGTATTTT.

The chain is built from TRBV7-2 and TRBJ2-5; TRBD2 aligns across 7 bases. The CDR3 consists of 17 residues. After removal of 1 base from V and 4 bases from J, the junction contained 12 bases not matched to a gene. Looked up from germline, CDR1 is SGHTA and CDR2 is FQGNSA. The CDR3 is CASSLDKGLVSRETQYF. CDR3 in DNA: TGTGCCAGCAGCTTAGATAAAGGACTAGTATCGAGAGAGACCCAGTACTTC.